This T cell receptor beta chain was retrieved from a study of beta chain features in type 1 diabetes. Whole-study results and caveats: In all four CD4+ subsets, TCRB CDR3 length was significantly, moderately reduced in type 1 diabetes. In patients and controls equally, PCR might favor templates that are shorter.

As regards this clone: What it recognizes is unknown.

The germline gives CDR1 LNHDA, CDR2 SQIVND (reference sequence). The CDR3 totals 13 residues. V lost 6 bases and J 4 bases, leaving 11 bases between the germline ends. Every isolated RNA sample was fully reverse transcribed, so sequencing captured expressed TCRB transcripts. TCRdb's table, derived via immunoSEQ multiplex PCR, lists solely in-frame clones and lacks some. Here the sample spans 130,000 to 150,000 clones, 13% being singletons. The source is a man between 18 and 35 years old with type 1 diabetes. The chain combines TRBV19 with TRBJ2-3; TRBD1 or TRBD2 may be the D gene (6 bases each). Sequenced input: central memory CD4+ T cells from blood. This chain's CDR3 is CASRGRGADTQYF. For the CDR3, the DNA is TGTGCCAGTAGGGGAAGGGGGGCAGATACGCAGTATTTT.